The rows below give T cell receptor beta chains drawn from one sample of a study of cytomegalovirus exposure and HLA in healthy donors. Profiled with immunoSEQ multiplex PCR; TCRdb holds only in-frame clones, not every one. The sample includes 90,000 to 150,000 clones, around three quarters seen only once; the top ten take roughly 3.3%. The sequenced material came from PBMCs. The receptors derive from a woman in her 30s in good health and CMV-seropositive. The CDR3 runs from the conserved cysteine through the conserved F or W. Fields, in order: V gene, clone size, D gene, J gene, CDR3 protein, CDR3 DNA. D genes are given only for firm matches. Clone size appears in some rows only: once, few, many, or a class for an expanded clone.

TRBV7-9	.	.	TRBJ2-5	CASSSVGTLQETQYF	TGTGCCAGCAGCTCAGTAGGGACTCTTCAAGAGACCCAGTACTTC
TRBV4-3	few	.	TRBJ1-1	CASSQDRYLF	TGCGCCAGCAGCCAAGACCGGTATCTCTTT
TRBV7-8	.	.	TRBJ1-4	CASSNRGYNSEKLFF	TGTGCCAGCAGCAACCGAGGGTACAACTCCGAAAAACTGTTTTTT
TRBV14	.	TRBD1	TRBJ1-1	CASSRQGSAEAFF	TGTGCCAGCAGCCGACAGGGGTCTGCTGAAGCTTTCTTT
TRBV7-9	.	TRBD1	TRBJ1-6	CASSPGDRGDSPLHF	TGTGCCAGCAGCCCTGGGGACAGGGGAGATTCACCCCTCCACTTT
TRBV6-5	.	.	TRBJ2-7	CASSYPGARVQYF	TGTGCCAGCAGTTACCCGGGAGCCCGTGTGCAGTACTTC
TRBV7-2	.	.	TRBJ1-4	CASSSTGTGMMFF	TGTGCCAGCAGCTCCACGGGAACAGGGATGATGTTTTTT
TRBV11-2	.	TRBD1	TRBJ1-6	CASSLEGDRGWNSPLHF	TGTGCCAGCAGCTTAGAGGGGGACAGGGGGTGGAATTCACCCCTCCACTTT
TRBV6-5	.	.	TRBJ2-3	CASQGSTDTQYF	TGTGCGTCGCAGGGTAGCACAGATACGCAGTATTTT
TRBV19	.	TRBD1	TRBJ1-2	CASSPGTAGYTF	TGTGCCAGTAGTCCCGGGACAGCTGGCTACACCTTC
TRBV14	.	.	TRBJ1-1	CASSQSLNTEAFF	TGTGCCAGCAGCCAGAGCCTGAACACTGAAGCTTTCTTT
TRBV6-5	.	TRBD1	TRBJ1-2	CASSWGQGAILYGYTF	TGTGCCAGCAGTTGGGGACAGGGGGCGATCCTCTATGGCTACACCTTC
TRBV5-1	.	TRBD2	TRBJ2-3	CASSFEAGGITDTQYF	TGCGCCAGCAGCTTCGAAGCGGGGGGGATCACAGATACGCAGTATTTT
TRBV10-2	.	.	TRBJ1-2	CASSVGYPNGLTPPNYGYTF	TGCGCCAGCAGTGTCGGGTACCCTAACGGCCTTACCCCCCCGAACTATGGCTACACCTTC
TRBV5-1	once	.	TRBJ2-3	CASRRTDTDTQYF	TGCGCCAGCAGGAGGACAGACACAGATACGCAGTATTTT
TRBV15	.	.	TRBJ2-3	CATSRDKHPQYF	TGTGCCACCAGCAGAGATAAGCACCCGCAGTATTTT
TRBV7-9	.	.	TRBJ2-5	CASSFRDSGGETQYF	TGTGCCAGCAGCTTTCGCGACTCCGGTGGAGAGACCCAGTACTTC
TRBV14	.	.	TRBJ1-6	CASSQRVGSPLHF	TGTGCCAGCAGCCAGAGGGTTGGGTCACCCCTCCACTTT
TRBV2	.	.	TRBJ2-7	CASTTDPGPEQYF	TGTGCCAGCACAACCGACCCTGGGCCCGAGCAGTACTTC
TRBV6-1	.	.	TRBJ1-1	CASSEVLEAVARYAEAFF	TGTGCCAGCAGTGAAGTATTAGAAGCAGTCGCGAGGTATGCTGAAGCTTTCTTT
TRBV6-5	.	TRBD1	TRBJ2-2	CASSPQGARAGELFF	TGTGCCAGCAGTCCACAGGGGGCTAGGGCCGGGGAGCTGTTTTTT
TRBV9	.	TRBD1	TRBJ2-7	CASSVGTGTGGGPYEQYF	TGTGCCAGCAGCGTAGGTACCGGGACAGGGGGAGGACCCTACGAGCAGTACTTC
TRBV6-1	.	.	TRBJ2-7	CASSEARAVQAYEQYF	TGTGCCAGCAGTGAAGCGCGGGCAGTGCAGGCCTACGAGCAGTACTTC
TRBV5-6	.	.	TRBJ1-1	CASSARNTEAFF	TGTGCCAGCAGCGCTAGAAACACTGAAGCTTTCTTT
TRBV7-3	.	TRBD1	TRBJ1-1	CASSPGQATEAFF	TGTGCCAGCAGCCCCGGACAGGCCACTGAAGCTTTCTTT
TRBV6-1	.	TRBD1	TRBJ1-1	CASSGQGANTEAFF	TGTGCCAGCAGTGGACAGGGGGCGAACACTGAAGCTTTCTTT
TRBV4-1	.	.	TRBJ2-7	CASSQVISTNSYEQYF	TGCGCCAGCAGCCAAGTTATAAGCACGAATTCCTACGAGCAGTACTTC
TRBV7-9	.	.	TRBJ1-3	CASSLSRPPGNTIYF	TGTGCCAGCAGCTTATCCAGGCCTCCCGGAAACACCATATATTTT
TRBV2	.	TRBD2	TRBJ2-3	CASSDALAGVTDTQYF	TGTGCCAGCAGCGATGCACTAGCGGGGGTCACAGATACGCAGTATTTT
TRBV25-1	.	TRBD1	TRBJ1-4	CASSVTGTGHEKLFF	TGTGCCAGCAGCGTAACCGGGACAGGGCATGAAAAACTGTTTTTT
TRBV4-2	.	TRBD1	TRBJ1-4	CASSPPGQGNEKLFF	TGTGCCAGCAGCCCCCCGGGACAGGGTAATGAAAAACTGTTTTTT
TRBV7-8	few	.	TRBJ1-2	CASSLVAGGYTF	TGTGCCAGCAGCTTAGTGGCTGGTGGCTACACCTTC
TRBV5-6	.	TRBD2	TRBJ2-1	CASRASGSSYNEQFF	TGTGCCAGCAGGGCTAGCGGAAGCTCCTACAATGAGCAGTTCTTC
TRBV11-2	.	.	TRBJ2-4	CASSLGRAKNIQYF	TGTGCCAGCAGCTTAGGGAGAGCCAAAAACATTCAGTACTTC
TRBV13	.	.	TRBJ2-3	CASSRRGGQGTDTQYF	TGTGCCAGCAGCCGCAGGGGCGGCCAGGGCACAGATACGCAGTATTTT
TRBV15	once	.	TRBJ1-5	CATSRDLSGGQPQHF	TGTGCCACCAGCAGAGATCTATCGGGAGGTCAGCCCCAGCATTTT
TRBV7-9	.	.	TRBJ2-1	CASSPPGHNRGNEQFF	TGTGCCAGCAGCCCCCCGGGACACAATCGGGGCAATGAGCAGTTCTTC
TRBV4-3	.	.	TRBJ1-1	CASSPRGQVSQAFF	TGCGCCAGCAGCCCCCGGGGTCAGGTATCCCAAGCTTTCTTT
TRBV29-1	.	TRBD2	TRBJ2-5	CSVGYSGGRGETQYF	TGCAGCGTTGGGTATAGCGGGGGGCGAGGAGAGACCCAGTACTTC
TRBV2	.	TRBD1	TRBJ1-4	CASSGDRSNEKLFF	TGTGCCAGCAGCGGGGACAGGTCCAATGAAAAACTGTTTTTT
TRBV2	.	.	TRBJ1-3	CASSEGRGNTIYF	TGTGCCAGCAGTGAGGGCAGGGGAAACACCATATATTTT
TRBV5-1	.	TRBD1	TRBJ1-6	CASSLGQGNSPLHF	TGCGCCAGCAGCTTGGGACAGGGTAATTCACCCCTCCACTTT
TRBV4-2	few	.	TRBJ1-3	CASSPTGILVGNTIYF	TGTGCCAGCAGCCCAACCGGGATCCTAGTTGGAAACACCATATATTTT
TRBV2	.	.	TRBJ1-1	CASSDREAFF	TGTGCCAGCAGCGACAGGGAAGCTTTCTTT
TRBV13	.	.	TRBJ1-2	CASSRSGGRGYTF	TGTGCCAGCAGCCGTTCGGGGGGACGTGGCTACACCTTC
TRBV6-1	.	.	TRBJ1-1	CASCPPQNTEAFF	TGTGCCAGCTGTCCCCCCCAGAACACTGAAGCTTTCTTT
TRBV6-5	.	.	TRBJ1-2	CASSLGGGYGYTF	TGTGCCAGCAGCCTCGGGGGGGGCTATGGCTACACCTTC
TRBV11-3	.	TRBD1	TRBJ1-2	CASSFLARCGTANYGYTF	TGTGCCAGCAGCTTCCTCGCCCGATGCGGGACAGCTAACTATGGCTACACCTTC